These 24 T cell receptor beta chains came from one sample sequenced in a study of blood T cell repertoires in COVID-19. Using immunoSEQ multiplex PCR, the repertoire was profiled, and TCRdb retains in-frame clones only, with some absent. The profile shows about 200,000 clones, approximately 82% of them singletons. The sample comprised peripheral blood. The receptor set was obtained from a human donor in a cohort sampled during active COVID-19.

This clone showed up just a few times. The V gene is TRBV30, the J gene TRBJ1-6; D may be TRBD1 (5 bases). Trimming pared 0 bases from V and 11 bases from J, leaving 11 bases between. Per germline, CDR1 GTSNPN and CDR2 SVGIG (reference sequence). This CDR3 contains 13 residues. The CDR3 nucleotides are TGTGCCTGGAGTGTCCAGGGTTCGACACCCCTCCACTTT. This codes for CAWSVQGSTPLHF.

V and J are TRBV7-9 and TRBJ2-2; TRBD2 is a possible D gene (6 bases). V lost 5 bases and J lost 7, with 26 bases in between. The V gene's germline CDR1 is SEHNR and CDR2 FQNEAQ (reference sequence). The CDR3 runs to 18 residues. CDR3 region: CASSTPPTSPGEDGELFF. CDR3 bases: TGTGCCAGCAGCACCCCACCCACCTCACCGGGGGAAGACGGGGAGCTGTTTTTT.

V and J are TRBV27 and TRBJ1-5; 8 nucleotides align to TRBD1. Germline CDR1 is MNHEY and CDR2 is SMNVEV (reference sequence). The CDR3 runs to 13 residues. V trimming: 4 bases; J trimming: 6 bases; junction bases outside the gene matches: 2. The CDR3 loop is CASSWTGIQPQHF. The CDR3 nucleotides are TGTGCCAGCAGTTGGACAGGGATTCAGCCCCAGCATTTT.

The genes are TRBV10-3 and TRBJ1-5; 8 nucleotides match TRBD1. The CDR3 has 14 amino acids. CDR1 is ENHRY, CDR2 SYGVKD, per germline. Trimming took 11 bases from V and 9 from J; bases not matched to a gene: 15. The CDR3 reads CASSWGQDKGPQHF. CDR3 DNA: TGTGCCTCCAGTTGGGGACAGGACAAGGGGCCCCAGCATTTT.

The chain couples TRBV11-2 to TRBJ2-1, with no clear D. Germline CDR1 and CDR2: SGHAT and FQNNGV. V was clipped by 5 bases and J by 7 bases, with 3 bases between them. CDR3 length: 10 amino acids. For the CDR3, the DNA is TGTGCCAGCAGCCTTAATGAGCAGTTCTTC. Its translation: CASSLNEQFF.

This chain joins TRBV27 and TRBJ2-1, with 9 positions matching TRBD2. V trimming: 2 bases; J trimming: 7 bases; junction bases outside the gene matches: 6. The germline CDR1 and CDR2 sequences are MNHEY and SMNVEV (reference sequence). The CDR3 extends over 15 amino acids. In DNA form, the CDR3 reads TGTGCCAGCAGTTTAGGGTCTAGCGGGACGAATGAGCAGTTCTTC. It codes for CASSLGSSGTNEQFF.

The rearrangement links TRBV19 to TRBJ2-2, with 8 bases matching TRBD1. V lost 0 bases and J lost 0; bases outside the gene matches: 12. Germline V gene lookup returns CDR1 LNHDA and CDR2 SQIVND (reference sequence). The length of the CDR3 is 20 residues. CDR3 nucleotides: TGTGCCAGTAGTATAGATGCCCCCTGGACAGGGAGAGCGAACACCGGGGAGCTGTTTTTT. This encodes CASSIDAPWTGRANTGELFF.

The CDR3, as DNA: TGCGCCAGCAGCCCGCGGGGGGGGACTAGCGGGAGTTCGACCTACAATGAGCAGTTCTTC. This gives the protein CASSPRGGTSGSSTYNEQFF. V gene TRBV5-1 combines with J gene TRBJ2-1; TRBD2 matches 14 bases. Germline values: CDR1 SGHRS, CDR2 YFSETQ. The junction had 14 bases not matched to a gene; V was cut back by 4 bases and J by 2 bases. This CDR3 contains 20 residues.

The CDR3 here is CASSRGVLSEAFF. The CDR3 coding sequence is TGTGCCAGCAGTCGGGGGGTTCTTTCTGAAGCTTTCTTT. The chain links TRBV28 to TRBJ1-1; maybe TRBD1 (5 bases). The length of the CDR3 is 13 residues. Germline CDR1 and CDR2: MDHEN and SYDVKM. Trimming took 5 bases from V and 6 from J, leaving 13 bases between them.

The V gene is TRBV29-1, the J gene TRBJ2-2; D gene uncertain. CDR3 length equals 13 residues. CDR1 and CDR2 (germline): SQVTM, ANQGSEA. V lost 5 bases and J 5 bases, leaving 12 bases between the germline ends. The CDR3 nucleotides read TGCAGCGTTCAGCCTAGTGTTACCGGGGAGCTGTTTTTT. It codes for CSVQPSVTGELFF.

The chain joins TRBV18 to TRBJ2-1; 9 bases align to TRBD1. CDR1 and CDR2 (germline): KGHSH, LQKENI. V was pared by 6 bases and J by 4 bases, with 10 bases of the junction left unmatched. The CDR3 runs 16 residues. The CDR3 DNA is TGTGCCAGCTCGCTAAACAGGGGGCAAGGTTACAATGAGCAGTTCTTC. Protein product: CASSLNRGQGYNEQFF.

V gene TRBV28 combines with J gene TRBJ1-5; possible D gene TRBD1, 6 bases. CDR1 is MDHEN and CDR2 is SYDVKM in the germline V gene. The V gene lost 5 bases and the J gene lost 4 bases, with 15 bases spanning the gap. The CDR3 totals 15 residues. The CDR3, as DNA: TGTGCCAGCAGTCCGGGGGGGCTGAGGAATCAGCCCCAGCATTTT. Amino acid sequence: CASSPGGLRNQPQHF.

The chain carries TRBV9 and TRBJ1-2; D remains ambiguous. The CDR3 loop spans 15 amino acids. The V and J ends lost 4 bases and 4 bases respectively, with 17 bases between them. The germline V gene encodes CDR1 SGDLS and CDR2 YYNGEE. The CDR3 DNA is TGTGCCAGCAGCCCCCGCCGGGAGGACGGCTATGGCTACACCTTC. As protein: CASSPRREDGYGYTF.

This sequence joins TRBV18 and TRBJ2-5; possibly TRBD1 for D (5 bases). CDR3 length: 14 residues. Germline V lookup: CDR1 KGHSH, CDR2 LQKENI. The V gene lost 3 bases and the J gene lost 2 bases, with 10 bases spanning the gap. The CDR3 protein is CASSPDTSQETQYF. DNA of the CDR3: TGTGCCAGCTCACCGGACACGTCGCAAGAGACCCAGTACTTC.

The V and J genes are TRBV28 and TRBJ2-5; D not resolved. CDR1 and CDR2 from the germline V gene are MDHEN and SYDVKM. V lost 4 bases and J 5 bases, leaving 11 bases between the germline ends. This CDR3 is built from 13 residues. CDR3 residues: CASSYDNMETQYF. In nucleotides, the CDR3 is TGTGCCAGCAGTTACGACAATATGGAGACCCAGTACTTC.

The genes are TRBV5-6 and TRBJ1-4, with 8 bases fitting TRBD1. This CDR3 contains 16 residues. The junction had 3 bases not matched to a gene; V was cut back by 1 base and J by 1 base. CDR1 is SGHDT, CDR2 YYEEEE, per germline. The CDR3 sequence is CASSLLQGVTNEKLFF. CDR3 bases: TGTGCCAGCAGCTTGTTACAGGGGGTAACTAATGAAAAACTGTTTTTT. The full variable domain, in which reference TRBV5-6 and TRBJ1-4 provide the parts outside the CDR3, is DAGVTQSPTHLIKTRGQQVTLRCSPKSGHDTVSWYQQALGQGPQFIFQYYEEEERQRGNFPDRFSGHQFPNYSSELNVNALLLGDSALYLCASSLLQGVTNEKLFFGSGTQLSVL.

As to this clone: A read error may produce the germline difference seen at one junction end. This chain uses TRBV7-9 with TRBJ1-5, with 7 bases aligning to TRBD1. The CDR3 has 14 amino acids. The germline gives CDR1 SEHNR, CDR2 FQNEAQ (reference sequence). CDR3 DNA sequence: TGTGCCAGCAGTTTAGGACAGGGCAATCAGCCCCAGCATTTT. This codes for CASSLGQGNQPQHF. The whole variable domain, remainder taken from reference TRBV7-9 and TRBJ1-5, is DTGVSQNPRHKITKRGQNVTFRCDPISEHNRLYWYRQTLGQGPEFLTYFQNEAQLEKSRLLSDRFSAERPKGSFSTLEIQRTEQGDSAMYLCASSLGQGNQPQHFGDGTRLSIL.

V usage is TRBV18 and J usage is TRBJ2-5; D possibly corresponds to TRBD1 (6 bases). The CDR3 spans 15 residues. Germline CDR1 reads KGHSH; CDR2 reads LQKENI. V was cut by 4 bases and J by 2 bases, with 14 bases left in between. CDR3 loop: CASSLTGSRQETQYF. For the CDR3, the DNA is TGTGCCAGCTCACTTACAGGGTCGAGACAAGAGACCCAGTACTTC.

The rearrangement joins TRBV28 to TRBJ1-2, with D maybe TRBD1 (6 bases). The CDR3 covers 16 residues. Per the germline V gene, CDR1 is MDHEN and CDR2 is SYDVKM. Trimming took 6 bases from V and 4 from J, leaving 21 bases between them. The CDR3 DNA follows: TGTGCCAGCAGGACCGCCCGACAGGCTCTCTCCTATGGCTACACCTTC. It codes for CASRTARQALSYGYTF.

The rearrangement links TRBV16 to TRBJ1-1, with D uncertain. V was cut by 0 bases and J by 1 base, with 9 bases left in between. This CDR3 has 15 amino acids. CDR1 and CDR2 from the germline V gene are KGHSY and FQNENV. CDR3 coding DNA: TGTGCCAGCAGCCAATCATACCCCGGGAACACTGAAGCTTTCTTT. Amino acid sequence: CASSQSYPGNTEAFF.

The V call is TRBV28, the J call TRBJ2-7; D remains unclear. The CDR3 has 12 amino acids. V gave up 2 bases and J gave up 2 bases, with 4 bases separating them. Germline V gives CDR1 MDHEN, CDR2 SYDVKM. The CDR3 sequence: CASSLSAYEQYF. CDR3 in DNA: TGTGCCAGCAGTTTAAGCGCCTACGAGCAGTACTTC. The full variable domain, completed using reference TRBV28 and TRBJ2-7, is DVKVTQSSRYLVKRTGEKVFLECVQDMDHENMFWYRQDPGLGLRLIYFSYDVKMKEKGDIPEGYSVSREKKERFSLILESASTNQTSMYLCASSLSAYEQYFGPGTRLTVT.

The CDR3 here is CASSQRNRLGTDTQYF. The CDR3 DNA reads as TGTGCCAGCAGCCAACGCAACCGACTGGGCACAGATACGCAGTATTTT. This rearrangement joins TRBV14 to TRBJ2-3; D uncertain. Germline lookup yields CDR1 SGHDN and CDR2 FVKESK. This CDR3 has 16 amino acids. With 2 bases removed from V and 1 base from J, the gap between germline ends came to 13 bases.

This chain links TRBV7-2 with TRBJ2-7; TRBD2 matches at 9 bases. The junction had 14 bases not matched to a gene; V was cut back by 4 bases and J by 4 bases. The CDR3 consists of 17 residues. Germline V gene sequence: CDR1 SGHTA, CDR2 FQGNSA. The CDR3 DNA reads TGTGCCAGCAGCTCCTACTCCGGACTAGCGAGGTTGTACGAGCAGTACTTC. Its translation: CASSSYSGLARLYEQYF.

The genes are TRBV18 and TRBJ1-2; D unclear. Trimming removed 3 bases at V and 4 bases at J, with 15 bases between. The V gene's germline CDR1 is KGHSH and CDR2 LQKENI. CDR3 length equals 15 residues. DNA of the CDR3: TGTGCCAGCTCACCTGTACATTCTCTCATCTATGGCTACACCTTC. Amino acids: CASSPVHSLIYGYTF.